This TCR beta chain originates from a study of control samples from healthy donors and cancer patients. Profiling relied on immunoSEQ multiplex PCR, and the TCRdb table lists in-frame clones only, not all of them. The profile shows roughly 20,000 clones, about 85% of them singletons. This clone turned up a few times. CDR1 and CDR2 from the germline V gene are SQVTM and ANQGSEA. Trimming removed 5 bases at V and 4 bases at J, with 4 bases between. This CDR3 spans 10 amino acids. Sequencing used PBMCs. The sequence was obtained from a woman in her 70s with lung cancer. This sequence joins TRBV29-1 and TRBJ2-3; D remains unclear. The CDR3: CSVSPDTQYF. The CDR3 bases are TGCAGCGTTAGCCCAGATACGCAGTATTTT.